The T cell receptor beta chain under discussion was sequenced for a study of beta chain features in type 1 diabetes. Study-wide points: The study found moderately but significantly shorter TCRB CDR3s in all four CD4+ subsets of Type 1 diabetes patients.

The CDR3 has 13 residues. V was clipped by 7 bases and J by 2 bases, with 8 bases between them. The germline CDR1 and CDR2 sequences are SEHNR and FQNEAQ (reference sequence). Isolation of CD4+ naive, central memory, regulatory and stem cell-like memory cells was achieved by sorting via CD45RO/CCR7/CD25/CD127/CD95/CD27. The entirety of the isolated RNA underwent reverse transcription, so expressed TCRB transcripts were sequenced. The study sequenced naive, central memory and regulatory T cell samples to an average of about 3.6 million reads. The assay was immunoSEQ multiplex PCR, and TCRdb's table has in-frame clones only and misses some. The table includes hundreds of thousands of clones, roughly 13% detected once. Concerning this clone: Its antigen is not identified.

The chain carries TRBV7-9 and TRBJ2-2; D call uncertain. Sequenced: naive CD4+ T cells from blood. The receptor was derived from a man aged 18 to 30 with type 1 diabetes. DNA for the CDR3: TGTGCCAGCACCCCCCTAAACACCGGGGAGCTGTTTTTT. Protein product: CASTPLNTGELFF.